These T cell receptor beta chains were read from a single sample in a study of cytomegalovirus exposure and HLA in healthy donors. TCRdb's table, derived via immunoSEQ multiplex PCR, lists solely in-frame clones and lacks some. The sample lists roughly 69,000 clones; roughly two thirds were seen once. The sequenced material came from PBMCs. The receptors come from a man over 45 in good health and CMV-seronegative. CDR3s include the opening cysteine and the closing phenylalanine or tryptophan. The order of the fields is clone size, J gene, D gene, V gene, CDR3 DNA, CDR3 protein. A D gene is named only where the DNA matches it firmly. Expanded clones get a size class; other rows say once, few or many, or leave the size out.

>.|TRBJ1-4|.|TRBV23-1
TGCGCCAGCGGACGAAATATTTGGGGACTCCGCATAGAAAAACTGTTTTTT
CASGRNIWGLRIEKLFF
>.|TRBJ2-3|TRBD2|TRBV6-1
TGTGCCAGCAGTGAGGTAGCGGGGGGGCTCACAGATACGCAGTATTTT
CASSEVAGGLTDTQYF
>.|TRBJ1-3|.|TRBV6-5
TGTGCCAGCGAAAAAACCCGGGGCTCTGGAAACACCATATATTTT
CASEKTRGSGNTIYF
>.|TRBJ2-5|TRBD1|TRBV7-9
TGTGCCAGCAGCTATGACCGGGACAGGGGGCAGACCCAGTACTTC
CASSYDRDRGQTQYF
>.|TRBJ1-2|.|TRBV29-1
TGCAGCGTTACGGGTCGGGGGGGCTACACCTTC
CSVTGRGGYTF
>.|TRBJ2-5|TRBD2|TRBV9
TGTGCCAGCAGCGTAGCTCAAGGTAGCGGGGCCGGGACCCAGTACTTC
CASSVAQGSGAGTQYF
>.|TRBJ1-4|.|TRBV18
TGTGCCAGCTCACCATATTTTTCAGGGAATAATGAAAAACTGTTTTTT
CASSPYFSGNNEKLFF
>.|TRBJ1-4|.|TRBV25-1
TGTGCCAGCAGTGAAGCCCGTGGGGGGTGGGGGAAACTGTTTTTT
CASSEARGGWGKLFF
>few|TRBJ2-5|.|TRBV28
TGTGCCAGCACCCCACCCCGAGGCAGTCAGTACTTC
CASTPPRGSQYF
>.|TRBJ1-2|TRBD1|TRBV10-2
TGCGCCAGCAGTGAAGGGCCAGGGGGCGCGAATGGCTACACCTTC
CASSEGPGGANGYTF
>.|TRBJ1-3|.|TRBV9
TGTGCCAGCAGCGTAGGGGCAGGGAAGGACACCATATATTTT
CASSVGAGKDTIYF
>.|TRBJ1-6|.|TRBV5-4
TGTGCAGCCGCCAGGGGCGGGCTCGAGGGGAATTCACCCCTCCACTTT
CAAARGGLEGNSPLHF
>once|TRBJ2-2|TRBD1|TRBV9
TGTGCCAGCAGCGTTACAGGGGACACCGGGGAGCTGTTTTTT
CASSVTGDTGELFF
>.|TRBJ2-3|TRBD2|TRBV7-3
TGTGCCAGCAGCCTAGCGGGGATCACAGATACGCAGTATTTT
CASSLAGITDTQYF
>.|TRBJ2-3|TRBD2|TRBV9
TGTGCCAGCAGCCAGCGGGGGACCACAGATACGCAGTATTTT
CASSQRGTTDTQYF
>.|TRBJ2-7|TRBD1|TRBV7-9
TGTGCCAGCAGCCCTAAACCGGGACAGGGCCCCGAGCAGTACTTC
CASSPKPGQGPEQYF
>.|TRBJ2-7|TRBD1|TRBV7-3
TGTGCCAGCAGCCTTACAGGGGGCAACTCCTACGAGCAGTACTTC
CASSLTGGNSYEQYF
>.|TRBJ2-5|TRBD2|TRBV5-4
TGTGCCAGCAGTCCGGGACTAGCGGAGGGTTGGACCCAGTACTTC
CASSPGLAEGWTQYF
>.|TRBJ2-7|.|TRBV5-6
TGTGCCAGCAGCTTGGTCGGGGTCCCCTACGAGCAGTACTTC
CASSLVGVPYEQYF
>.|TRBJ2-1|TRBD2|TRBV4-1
TGCGCCAGCAGCCAGGGGCGGACTAGCGGTAACAATGAGCAGTTCTTC
CASSQGRTSGNNEQFF
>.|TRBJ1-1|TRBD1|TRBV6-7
TGTGCCAGCAGTTACTCGGGGCATTTTGGAAAGGGGGCGATGAACACTGAAGCTTTCTTT
CASSYSGHFGKGAMNTEAFF
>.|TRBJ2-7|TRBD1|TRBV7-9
TGTGCCAGCAACTTACAGGGACAGGGGGCTTACGAGCAGTACTTC
CASNLQGQGAYEQYF
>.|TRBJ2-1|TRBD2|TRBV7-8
TGTGCCAGCAACCAAAATAGCGGGGGGGCATCCTACAATGAGCAGTTCTTC
CASNQNSGGASYNEQFF
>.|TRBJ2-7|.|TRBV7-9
TGTGCCAGCAGCTTACTTGGCAGCTCCTACGAGCAGTACTTC
CASSLLGSSYEQYF
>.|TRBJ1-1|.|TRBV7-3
TGTGCCAGCAGCTTCGGGGGGGGGAGATCTGAAGCTTTCTTT
CASSFGGGRSEAFF